A single T cell receptor (beta chain) is shown here with its context. The specificity of this receptor is unknown. Per-base qualities were not stored, and no clone one base away is much larger. This sample is drawn from a study of identical twins (dated by TCRdb to the mid-2010s). Regarding the research as a whole: To test whether fetal clonotypes persist, this study deep-sequenced TCR alpha and beta repertoires from monozygotic twins, from unrelated adults of various ages, and from cord blood. Replicate twin experiments were performed at different times using different library preparation protocols to rule out contamination.

There are 17 amino acids in the CDR3, from cysteine to phenylalanine inclusive. The kept DNA is CDR3 alone, 51 bases in frame from the first base. V lost 2 bases and J lost 1 base; the stretch between them is 15 bases long. CDR1 and CDR2 were assigned from the germline V gene as SGHTA and FQGNSA. Libraries were constructed by 5' RACE. Reads for this sample came from an Illumina HiSeq 2000. Template switching added a universal primer binding site, and the final cDNA carried a unique molecular identifier that allowed TCR cDNA molecules to be counted accurately. Specific primers in the conserved constant-segment region were used to synthesize first-strand cDNA for TCR alpha and beta chains. To control for contamination, every cDNA library carried two barcodes: a SMART-Mk sample barcode plus Illumina barcodes. TruSeq adapter sequences and Illumina sample barcodes were added in two successive PCR steps. TCR alpha and beta cDNA libraries were sequenced on the Illumina HiSeq platform with custom primers. The original pipeline was this. Unique molecular identifiers were extracted from raw reads with MiGEC, and CDR3 positions were determined with MiXCR. For each individual, recombination models were inferred using an EM algorithm with the repgenHMM and IGoR tools. Shared clonotype analysis was performed with the tcR package in R, normalizing sharing by the product of cloneset sizes. To study raw recombination without the effects of thymic and clonal selection, out-of-frame nonproductive sequences were analyzed. The public reads were reanalyzed by TCRdb: fastp trimming at Q25, MiXCR alignment, in-frame beta chains only. One record per CDR3 amino acid sequence lists the most common genes and DNA. TCRdb, rather than the study authors, made the V and J calls. The sample table records about 790,000 distinct CDR3 sequences; roughly 18% of these occur just once. 10% to 15% of the sample goes to the ten largest clones.

Every donor in the study was a healthy Caucasian. Three pairs of female monozygotic twins, all aged roughly 18 to 29 years, were included in the twin cohort. Peripheral blood mononuclear cells were the source from which RNA for the TCR libraries was isolated. General findings and caveats noted by the study authors: In beta out-of-frame sequences, excess twin sharing was weaker, because having fewer shared sequences lowered the signal-to-noise ratio. Invariant T cells such as MAIT and iNKT could partly confound zero-insertion analyses, though diverse VJ usage argued against this for most clonotypes. Abundant cord blood beta clonotypes carried fewer insertions; young adult naive repertoires showed a weaker similar trend, while memory repertoires showed none. Conclusions relied on cross-sectional statistical analysis, since the same donors could not be followed over many years. In monozygotic twins, recombination models systematically underestimated out-of-frame TCR alpha sharing, but the models matched the sharing seen between unrelated individuals. Compared with coincidental sharing between unrelated individuals, out-of-frame TCR alpha sequences shared between twins showed an excess of sequences with low generation probability.

Separately, the same data were catalogued under a study of T cells expressing NK-cell markers. The second paper states: In sorted CD3+CD56+NKG2C+, CD3+CD56+NKG2C- and CD3+CD56-NKG2C+ T-cell subsets from 7 to 9 donors, TCR beta-chain repertoires were profiled. Of the eight sequenced donors, seven were found to be HCMV-seropositive and one was found to be HCMV-seronegative. To restrict sorting to alphabetaTCR-expressing T cells, an anti-gammadeltaTCR antibody was added in several experiments. For six donors, the dominant CD3+CD56+NKG2C+ clonotypes were among the top 10 CD8+ clonotypes and accounted for roughly 1.0-8% of CD8+ T cells. Those dominant clonotypes were again the most abundant among CD3+CD56-NKG2C+ cells in a handful of donors, at about 25-60.1%. Whether the expanded NKG2C-expressing T cell clones were specific for HCMV antigens was left unclear. All eight donors whose samples were sequenced were randomly selected healthy volunteers, three of them men and five women. HCMV serostatus was determined by detecting HCMV-specific IgG in serum with a commercial ELISA kit. Bulk peripheral blood T-cell repertoires were additionally sequenced from unsorted PBMC for over five donors. MIGEC handled demultiplexing of the reads and grouping by UMI, while MiTCR was used to assemble and quantify clonotypes. To exclude erroneous sequences, only TCR cDNA sequences supported by at least two reads were retained. Downstream repertoire analysis used the tcR package, and clonotypes were matched across fractions by CDR3 nucleotide sequence plus V segment. Antigen specificity was annotated against VDJdb with VDJmatch, allowing one amino acid substitution in CDR3.

Here the chain combines TRBV7-2 and TRBJ2-1; the D gene lacks a confident call. The sequencing sample was made of PBMCs. The clonotype comes from a woman under 30 in good health. For the CDR3, the sequence is CASSLLGLSNSYNEQFF. The nucleotides are TGTGCCAGCAGCTTACTCGGTCTTAGTAATTCCTACAATGAGCAGTTCTTC.